This passage covers 25 T cell receptor beta chains from one sample sequenced in a study of blood T cells in healthy people across ages. Sample-barcoded 5' priming and a J-beta primer mix drove a second PCR of about 6 to 12 cycles. TCRdb used MiXCR to reprocess the 5' RACE reads, holding one entry per CDR3 protein. Among 750,000 to 950,000 distinct CDR3 sequences listed, about 48% were seen once. Sequences were obtained from blood. The receptor source for this set is a man aged 80 or over in good health.

V usage is TRBV6-2 or TRBV6-3 and J usage is TRBJ2-3; 10 positions match TRBD2. Germline V gene sequence: CDR1 MNHEY, CDR2 SVGEGT. The CDR3 spans 15 residues. V was clipped by 7 bases and J by 14 bases; unmatched bases: 18. The CDR3 loop is CASKPSGSSHRYAYF. CDR3 coding DNA: TGTGCCAGCAAACCTAGCGGGAGTTCCCACAGATACGCGTATTTT.

This clonotype was detected once. The chain is built from TRBV10-3 and TRBJ2-1, with a tentative D call TRBD2 (5 bases). The CDR3 spans 15 residues. The germline V and J ends were trimmed by 2 bases and 5 bases, with 13 bases remaining between them. CDR1 is ENHRY, CDR2 SYGVKD, per germline. The CDR3 loop reads CAISENSVGNNEQFF. The CDR3 DNA is TGTGCCATCAGTGAGAATAGCGTGGGAAACAATGAGCAGTTCTTC.

The V and J genes are TRBV19 and TRBJ2-1; no reliable D call. The J call may be faulty, since TRBJ2-7 better matches the DNA end. The CDR3 spans 14 residues. Germline V lookup: CDR1 LNHDA, CDR2 SQIVND (reference sequence). CDR3 in amino acids: CASSIESPYNEQYF. The CDR3 DNA sequence: TGTGCCAGTAGTATAGAAAGTCCCTACAATGAGCAGTACTTC.

This clonotype has only a few counts. The chain uses TRBV5-1 and TRBJ2-7; D tentatively fits TRBD1 or TRBD2 (6 bases each). V dropped 4 bases and J dropped 4 bases, with 12 bases sitting between them. Germline values: CDR1 SGHRS, CDR2 YFSETQ. This CDR3 spans 13 amino acids. The CDR3, as DNA: TGCGCCAGCAGCAACCGAGGGGGGTACGAGCAGTACTTC. Translated: CASSNRGGYEQYF.

This chain uses TRBV4-1 with TRBJ2-1; 8 positions agree with TRBD1. Unmatched junction bases numbered 4, after V lost 1 base and J lost 8 bases. Per germline, CDR1 MGHRA and CDR2 YSYEKL. The CDR3 sequence is 14 residues long. CDR3 protein: CASSQGAGGDEQFF. The CDR3 DNA reads TGCGCCAGCAGCCAAGGGGCAGGGGGCGATGAGCAGTTCTTC.

The chain employs TRBV21-1 and TRBJ2-3; the table's D gene call, TRBD1, was not cross checked with the DNA. TRBV21-1 is designated a pseudogene. The CDR3 length is 18 residues. CDR3 residues: CASSKNPGEQPRTDTQYF. The CDR3 DNA sequence: TGTGCCAGCAGCAAGAATCCCGGGGAACAACCCCGGACAGATACGCAGTATTTT.

The V gene is TRBV18, the J gene TRBJ1-1; 11 positions match TRBD1. Trimming at V came to 3 bases and at J to 0 bases, leaving 0 bases not matched to a gene. The germline CDR1 and CDR2 sequences are KGHSH and LQKENI. This CDR3 is built from 15 residues. CDR3 sequence (DNA): TGTGCCAGCTCACCGGGACAGGGGGTGAACACTGAAGCTTTCTTT. Translation gives CASSPGQGVNTEAFF.

The chain couples TRBV5-1 to TRBJ1-2; 10 bases map to TRBD1. This CDR3 contains 14 residues. Germline V CDR1 and CDR2: SGHRS, YFSETQ. J was trimmed by 3 bases and V by 3 bases; bases with no gene match: 2. The CDR3 protein is CASSSGQGYYGYTF. CDR3 in DNA: TGCGCCAGCAGCTCGGGACAGGGGTACTATGGCTACACCTTC.

The V and J genes are TRBV20-1 and TRBJ1-2, with 9 bases lining up with TRBD1. The CDR3 is 15 amino acids. Germline V gene lookup returns CDR1 DFQATT and CDR2 SNEGSKA (reference sequence). The CDR3: CMTPGQGLGNYGYTF. CDR3 nucleotides: TGCATGACCCCGGGACAGGGTCTCGGAAACTATGGCTACACCTTC.

The rearrangement links TRBV7-2 to TRBJ2-5; D is uncertain. The assigned J gene may be wrong: the sequence end matches TRBJ2-7 better. This CDR3 is built from 13 residues. Germline CDR1 and CDR2: SGHTA and FQGNSA. CDR3 nucleotides: TGTGCCAGCAGCGCGCTGGCATGGGGCGAGCAGTACTTC. Translation: CASSALAWGEQYF.

This clonotype was detected once. The gene calls are TRBV4-2 and TRBJ2-3, with D perhaps matching TRBD2 (6 bases). CDR1 LGHNA and CDR2 YNFKEQ come from the germline V gene. The CDR3 runs 16 residues. The ends were cut back, 1 base at V and 2 bases at J, with 13 bases in the middle. The DNA for the CDR3 is TGTGCCAGCAGCCAAGCCCGGGACTTTTCCACAGATACGCAGTATTTT. Translated, it gives CASSQARDFSTDTQYF.

The CDR3 region has the DNA TGCGCCAGCAGCCTAAGATCCCTGTCGGGGACAGGGTCACACGAGCAGTACTTC. This sequence encodes CASSLRSLSGTGSHEQYF. J is TRBJ2-5 and V is TRBV5-1; TRBD1 agrees at 9 bases. TRBJ2-7 explains the end of the DNA better; the J call may be wrong. The germline V gene has CDR1 SGHRS and CDR2 YFSETQ. This CDR3 is 18 amino acids long.

V is TRBV2 and J is TRBJ2-3; TRBD1 matches at 7 bases. This CDR3 comprises 15 residues. Germline loops: CDR1 SNHLY, CDR2 FYNNEI. The V and J ends lost 4 bases and 4 bases, in that order; junction bases with no gene match: 8. This chain's CDR3 is CASSVSGGSPDTQYF. In DNA form, the CDR3 reads TGTGCCAGCAGTGTGTCAGGGGGAAGCCCAGATACGCAGTATTTT.

The chain joins TRBV12-3 or TRBV12-4 to TRBJ2-5, with 12 bases matching TRBD2. The CDR3 is 16 residues long. With V trimmed by 2 bases and J by 5 bases, 6 bases remained unmatched. The CDR3 spells CASSLRLAGVRETQYF. DNA for the CDR3: TGTGCCAGCAGTTTAAGACTAGCGGGAGTTCGGGAGACCCAGTACTTC.

There are a few counts of this clonotype. V gene TRBV20-1 combines with J gene TRBJ2-3; D possibly corresponds to TRBD1 (6 bases). The CDR3 is 13 residues long. The germline V gene has CDR1 DFQATT and CDR2 SNEGSKA (reference sequence). With 4 bases removed from V and 2 bases from J, the gap between germline ends came to 10 bases. In nucleotides, the CDR3 is TGCAGTGCTAAGGGACAAACCACAGATACGCAGTATTTT. It codes for CSAKGQTTDTQYF.

This clonotype was recorded a few times. The chain is built from TRBV10-3 and TRBJ2-5; 10 nucleotides align to TRBD2. V was clipped by 10 bases and J by 3 bases; unmatched bases: 5. The CDR3 sequence is 13 residues long. CDR1 ENHRY and CDR2 SYGVKD come from the germline V gene. This chain's CDR3 is CATQAGGEETQYF. The DNA of the CDR3 is TGTGCCACTCAAGCGGGAGGGGAAGAGACCCAGTACTTC.

The chain has TRBV28 and TRBJ2-5; 9 bases align to TRBD2. The germline V gene encodes CDR1 MDHEN and CDR2 SYDVKM. The CDR3 has 15 residues. J lost 11 bases, V lost 5 bases, and 15 bases had no gene match. In DNA, the CDR3 is TGTGCCAGCAGTGCTTTAGCGGGGGTCTACAATGAGCAGTACTTC. Amino acid sequence: CASSALAGVYNEQYF. Drawing the rest from reference TRBV28 and TRBJ2-5, the complete variable domain is DVKVTQSSRYLVKRTGEKVFLECVQDMDHENMFWYRQDPGLGLRLIYFSYDVKMKEKGDIPEGYSVSREKKERFSLILESASTNQTSMYLCASSALAGVYNEQYFGPGTRLLVL.

This sequence joins TRBV6-5 and TRBJ1-5; 10 positions match TRBD1. V trimming: 6 bases; J trimming: 4 bases; junction bases outside the gene matches: 6. CDR3 length: 15 amino acids. CDR1 MNHEY and CDR2 SVGAGI come from the germline V gene. CDR3 loop: CASRGTGALNQPQHF. DNA of the CDR3: TGTGCCAGCAGGGGGACAGGGGCCCTTAATCAGCCCCAGCATTTT.

The V gene is TRBV27, the J gene TRBJ2-3; perhaps TRBD2 as D (6 bases). V was pared by 5 bases and J by 3 bases, with 18 bases between. The CDR3 runs to 16 residues. Germline loops: CDR1 MNHEY, CDR2 SMNVEV (reference sequence). The CDR3 is CASSLNGGSITDTQYF. As DNA, the CDR3 is TGTGCCAGCAGTCTCAATGGGGGGTCGATTACAGATACGCAGTATTTT.

This clonotype occurred once. The junction differs from germline at one of its ends, possibly a read error. The V and J genes are TRBV4-2 and TRBJ2-1; D is undetermined. The germline V gene encodes CDR1 LGHNA and CDR2 YNFKEQ. This CDR3 is built from 13 residues. The CDR3 loop reads CAGSQDGYNEQFF. For the CDR3, the DNA is TGTGCCGGCAGCCAAGACGGGTACAATGAGCAGTTCTTC.

The table lists this clonotype with a few counts. The chain couples TRBV29-1 to TRBJ2-7; 16 bases are shared with TRBD2. Germline V gene data show CDR1 as SQVTM and CDR2 as ANQGSEA. V gave up 4 bases and J gave up 7 bases; unmatched junction bases: 7. The CDR3 covers 15 residues. The CDR3 region has the DNA TGCAGCGTTGTAGGGACTAGCGGGAGGGCCGGGGAGCAGTACTTC. Translating it yields CSVVGTSGRAGEQYF.

The chain employs TRBV18 and TRBJ2-1; the D is unclear. Germline-derived CDR1 and CDR2 are KGHSH and LQKENI. The V end lost 5 bases, the J end lost 0 bases, and 11 bases lay between the germline ends. The CDR3 loop spans 15 amino acids. The CDR3 bases are TGTGCCAGCTCAACGGACGCGAGCTCCTACAATGAGCAGTTCTTC. Translating it yields CASSTDASSYNEQFF.

The V gene is TRBV29-1, the J gene TRBJ2-3, with 7 bases that match TRBD1. CDR1 is SQVTM and CDR2 is ANQGSEA in the germline V gene. The trim removed 6 bases at V and 3 bases at J, leaving 9 bases unmatched. The CDR3 covers 14 residues. DNA of the CDR3: TGCAGCGTCCCATACAGGGGCTTAACAGATACGCAGTATTTT. Translating gives CSVPYRGLTDTQYF.

The CDR3 bases are TGTGCCAGCAGCCCTAGCGGGGGCTTGGGGAATGAGCAGTTCTTC. Protein: CASSPSGGLGNEQFF. The chain couples TRBV6-1 to TRBJ2-1; TRBD2 aligns across 10 bases. After removal of 6 bases from V and 7 bases from J, the junction contained 9 bases not matched to a gene. The CDR3 spans 15 residues. Germline V gene data show CDR1 as MNHNS and CDR2 as SASEGT.

The chain joins TRBV9 to TRBJ2-7; 11 nucleotides agree with TRBD1. Looked up from germline, CDR1 is SGDLS and CDR2 is YYNGEE. CDR3 size: 16 residues. V was clipped by 0 bases and J by 4 bases; unmatched bases: 6. CDR3 DNA sequence: TGTGCCAGCAGCGTAGGATTAGGACAGGGGGCATACGAGCAGTACTTC. Translated: CASSVGLGQGAYEQYF.